This T cell receptor (beta chain) appears in the sequencing data of a study of vaccination and CD4 T cells after COVID-19. Study-level information: Following dose two, a median approximately 74 days (range 14 to 241) passed before post-vaccine samples were taken.

Sequencing of cultured CD4+ T cell DNA used the Oncomine TCR Beta short-read assay. TCRdb re-derived calls from the PCR reads in MiXCR, one entry per CDR3 protein. The table includes under 20,000 distinct CDR3 sequences, 49% detected once. Study conclusions and caveats: Median SARS-CoV-2-reactive clonotype numbers went up from about 22 to 38, but not significantly.

As to treatment: roughly 10-day PBMC culture with coronavirus spike peptide pools or control peptides (ViraFEST assay). ViraFEST expanded antigen-specific T cells with peptide pools, then sequenced TCRs. As for this clonotype: Its specificity is not known.

Germline-derived CDR1 and CDR2 are LNHNV and YYDKDF (reference sequence). Trimming removed 0 bases at V and 11 bases at J, with 8 bases between. The CDR3 totals 12 residues. V is TRBV15 and J is TRBJ1-5; D is ambiguous. The sequence derives from a human donor who had recovered from COVID-19. The specimen sequenced was CD4+ T cells from blood, cultured in vitro. As DNA, the CDR3 is TGTGCCACCAGCAGAGATTTGGGAGCCCAGCATTTT. This codes for CATSRDLGAQHF. Looking up the rest from reference TRBV15 and TRBJ1-5 gives the full variable domain: DAMVIQNPRYQVTQFGKPVTLSCSQTLNHNVMYWYQQKSSQAPKLLFHYYDKDFNNEADTPDNFQSRRPNTSFCFLDIRSPGLGDTAMYLCATSRDLGAQHFGDGTRLSIL.